This T cell receptor (beta chain) was sequenced in a study of T-cell memory formation after mild COVID-19. Across the study: Largely donor-specific TCR clusters were found.

V lost 4 bases, J lost 6 bases, and 9 bases stayed unmatched. The germline CDR1 and CDR2 sequences are SGHTA and FQGTGA. The CDR3 has 15 residues. This clonotype was recorded many times. Antigen: not known. TCRdb passed the 5' RACE reads through MiXCR, listing each CDR3 protein once. The data contain 550,000 to 600,000 distinct CDR3 sequences, about 20% of them singletons. General study results and limits: CD4+ contracting clones lay mainly in CM and EM, CD8+ ones in EMRA.

This chain connects TRBV7-3 to TRBJ2-1; 7 nucleotides align to TRBD2. The sample was PBMCs or a T cell subset sorted from them (not recorded which). This clonotype was obtained from an adult woman who had mild COVID-19 (a few samples of this study predate the infection). Cell type and time point are not known. The CDR3 sequence is CASSSHLSSGNEQFF. The CDR3 DNA sequence: TGTGCCAGCAGCTCCCACCTGTCTAGCGGCAATGAGCAGTTCTTC.